These 21 T cell receptor beta chains were all obtained from the same sample, sequenced in a study of OX40 agonist ivuxolimab in advanced cancers. Assay used: immunoSEQ multiplex PCR; TCRdb lists only in-frame clones, some missing. The sample consists of about 48,000 clones, roughly 84% of them appearing once. This specimen was CD4+ or CD8+ T cells sorted from blood, taken in a trial of the OX40 agonist ivuxolimab. These receptors came from an adult with an advanced solid tumor such as melanoma, head and neck, liver or kidney cancer.

The chain carries TRBV7-6 and TRBJ2-5; no definite D call. Germline assignment: CDR1 SGHVS and CDR2 FNYEAQ. This CDR3 contains 14 residues. V shed 5 bases and J shed 5 bases, with 15 bases lying between them. As DNA, the CDR3 is TGTGCCAGCAGCCCCCGGGTGCCTGGGGAGACCCAGTACTTC. Translation: CASSPRVPGETQYF.

This clone has only one observation. This chain links TRBV10-1 with TRBJ2-3; possible D gene TRBD1, 5 bases. This CDR3 spans 13 amino acids. Trimming took off 3 bases at V and 2 bases at J, with 6 bases between the two ends. Germline-derived CDR1 and CDR2 are WNHNN and SYGVQD (reference sequence). This CDR3 is CASSEGATDTQYF. The CDR3 nucleotides are TGCGCCAGCAGTGAAGGGGCCACAGATACGCAGTATTTT.

This clone showed up just a few times. The chain combines TRBV4-2 with TRBJ1-2; tentative D call: TRBD1 (5 bases). In germline, CDR1 is LGHNA, CDR2 YNFKEQ. V lost 4 bases to trimming and J lost 1 base, with 13 bases between them. The CDR3 covers 15 residues. The CDR3 region is CASSPEGQGNYGYTF. The CDR3 DNA is TGTGCCAGCAGCCCGGAGGGGCAGGGTAACTATGGCTACACCTTC.

The genes are TRBV14 and TRBJ1-4; tentative D call: TRBD1 (6 bases). Germline V CDR1 and CDR2: SGHDN, FVKESK. The length of the CDR3 is 13 residues. Trimming cost V 1 base and J 7 bases, with 7 bases left between them. The CDR3 DNA sequence: TGTGCCAGCAGCCAAGTAGGGGGTGAAAAACTGTTTTTT. Translation: CASSQVGGEKLFF.

The V gene is TRBV6-1, the J gene TRBJ1-6; tentatively, D is TRBD1 (5 bases). The length of the CDR3 is 15 residues. V was clipped by 0 bases and J by 7 bases, with 10 bases between them. Looked up from germline, CDR1 is MNHNS and CDR2 is SASEGT. CDR3 loop: CASSEAGGDNSPLHF. The CDR3 nucleotides read TGTGCCAGCAGTGAAGCGGGGGGTGACAATTCACCCCTCCACTTT.

CDR3: CASRPSGRDTGELFF. CDR3 coding DNA: TGTGCCAGCAGACCTAGCGGGAGGGACACCGGGGAGCTGTTTTTT. The chain employs TRBV2 and TRBJ2-2; 12 positions match TRBD2. Germline CDR1 is SNHLY and CDR2 is FYNNEI. This CDR3 has 15 residues. The junction had 2 bases not matched to a gene; V was cut back by 6 bases and J by 3 bases.

V and J are TRBV7-9 and TRBJ2-1, with 7 positions matching TRBD1. Trimming took 6 bases from V and 2 from J; bases not matched to a gene: 10. Germline V gene data show CDR1 as SEHNR and CDR2 as FQNEAQ (reference sequence). CDR3 size: 16 residues. This chain's CDR3 is CASRRMTGLAYNEQFF. The CDR3 DNA follows: TGTGCCAGCAGACGCATGACAGGGTTGGCCTACAATGAGCAGTTCTTC. Variable domain in full (rest from reference TRBV7-9 and TRBJ2-1): DTGVSQNPRHKITKRGQNVTFRCDPISEHNRLYWYRQTLGQGPEFLTYFQNEAQLEKSRLLSDRFSAERPKGSFSTLEIQRTEQGDSAMYLCASRRMTGLAYNEQFFGPGTRLTVL.

The chain couples TRBV9 to TRBJ1-6; no clear D gene. Trimming cost V 3 bases and J 5 bases, with 9 bases left between them. In germline, CDR1 is SGDLS, CDR2 YYNGEE. This CDR3 has 14 amino acids. The DNA of the CDR3 is TGTGCCAGCAGCGGAACAGCCAATAATTCACCCCTCCACTTT. Its translation: CASSGTANNSPLHF.

The rearrangement links TRBV15 to TRBJ2-5, with 13 bases matching TRBD2. Trimming removed 2 bases from V and 1 base from J; junction bases left unmatched: 4. The CDR3 is 17 residues long. CDR1 is LNHNV and CDR2 is YYDKDF in the germline V gene (reference sequence). CDR3 region: CATSRPGTSGTQETQYF. Written as DNA, the CDR3 is TGTGCCACCAGCAGACCGGGGACTAGCGGGACCCAAGAGACCCAGTACTTC.

The V call is TRBV28, the J call TRBJ1-4; 8 bases are shared with TRBD1. Germline values: CDR1 MDHEN, CDR2 SYDVKM. The CDR3 consists of 15 residues. Losses at the gene ends were 4 bases for V and 6 bases for J; bases not matched to a gene: 7. DNA of the CDR3: TGTGCCAGCAGTTACACAGGGGGGGGTCATGAAAAACTGTTTTTT. As protein: CASSYTGGGHEKLFF.

The V gene is TRBV4-2, the J gene TRBJ2-7, with D perhaps TRBD1 (6 bases). The V and J ends lost 0 bases and 0 bases respectively, with 18 bases between them. CDR3 length: 18 residues. Germline V gene sequence: CDR1 LGHNA, CDR2 YNFKEQ. The DNA for the CDR3 is TGTGCCAGCAGCCAAGATTCTCAGGGACACCTGAGCTCCTACGAGCAGTACTTC. Encoded protein: CASSQDSQGHLSSYEQYF.

The chain uses TRBV9 and TRBJ2-5; D is perhaps TRBD2 (5 bases). V gave up 2 bases and J gave up 1 base, with 9 bases separating them. This CDR3 comprises 14 residues. CDR1 SGDLS and CDR2 YYNGEE come from the germline V gene. CDR3 sequence: CASSVDSAQETQYF. In DNA form, the CDR3 reads TGTGCCAGCAGCGTGGATAGCGCCCAAGAGACCCAGTACTTC. Based on the CDR3 plus reference TRBV9 and TRBJ2-5, the full variable domain is DSGVTQTPKHLITATGQRVTLRCSPRSGDLSVYWYQQSLDQGLQFLIQYYNGEERAKGNILERFSAQQFPDLHSELNLSSLELGDSALYFCASSVDSAQETQYFGPGTRLLVL.

J is TRBJ2-3 and V is TRBV28, with TRBD2 as a possible D gene (9 bases). The V end was cut by 6 bases, the J end by 0 bases, with 19 bases between. The CDR3 consists of 17 residues. Looked up from germline, CDR1 is MDHEN and CDR2 is SYDVKM. CDR3 bases: TGTGCCAGCAGACAGGGGGGACTAGCTCCAAGCACAGATACGCAGTATTTT. Translation gives CASRQGGLAPSTDTQYF. Full variable domain (rest looked up from reference TRBV28 and TRBJ2-3): DVKVTQSSRYLVKRTGEKVFLECVQDMDHENMFWYRQDPGLGLRLIYFSYDVKMKEKGDIPEGYSVSREKKERFSLILESASTNQTSMYLCASRQGGLAPSTDTQYFGPGTRLTVL.

The rearrangement joins TRBV6-5 to TRBJ2-7, with a tentative D call TRBD1 (6 bases). The CDR3 has 15 residues. Trimming cost V 4 bases and J 2 bases, with 15 bases left between them. CDR1 and CDR2 from the germline V gene are MNHEY and SVGAGI. The CDR3 reads CASSSSSGQTYEQYF. Here the CDR3 DNA reads TGTGCCAGCAGTTCCTCCTCCGGACAGACCTACGAGCAGTACTTC.

The V call is TRBV27, the J call TRBJ2-1; D not certain. The CDR3 covers 13 residues. Germline V gene sequence: CDR1 MNHEY, CDR2 SMNVEV (reference sequence). Trimming removed 5 bases from V and 2 bases from J, with 7 bases in between. CDR3 DNA sequence: TGTGCCAGCAGTCGGCCACCCTACAATGAGCAGTTCTTC. It specifies CASSRPPYNEQFF.

The chain has TRBV19 and TRBJ1-5; 7 nucleotides line up with TRBD1. V lost 2 bases, J lost 0 bases, and 7 bases stayed unmatched. The CDR3 extends over 17 amino acids. Germline V gene sequence: CDR1 LNHDA, CDR2 SQIVND (reference sequence). The CDR3 loop is CASSIRLGTDSNQPQHF. CDR3 nucleotide sequence: TGTGCCAGTAGTATACGGCTGGGGACAGATAGCAATCAGCCCCAGCATTTT. Full variable domain (missing parts from reference TRBV19 and TRBJ1-5): DGGITQSPKYLFRKEGQNVTLSCEQNLNHDAMYWYRQDPGQGLRLIYYSQIVNDFQKGDIAEGYSVSREKKESFPLTVTSAQKNPTAFYLCASSIRLGTDSNQPQHFGDGTRLSIL.

The chain has TRBV2 and TRBJ2-7; 9 bases are shared with TRBD1. The CDR3 is 14 residues long. V was pared by 4 bases and J by 5 bases, with 6 bases of the junction left unmatched. The germline CDR1 and CDR2 sequences are SNHLY and FYNNEI. CDR3 region: CASSVQGARHEQYF. The CDR3, as DNA: TGTGCCAGCAGTGTACAGGGGGCTCGACACGAGCAGTACTTC.

The chain recombines TRBV28 with TRBJ2-7; 12 bases fit TRBD2. The V and J ends lost 5 bases and 4 bases, in that order; junction bases with no gene match: 12. The CDR3 is 17 amino acids. Germline CDR1 MDHEN, CDR2 SYDVKM. DNA for the CDR3: TGTGCCAGCAGTCTATTAGGCGGACTAGCGGGGCCTTACGAGCAGTACTTC. As protein: CASSLLGGLAGPYEQYF.

Worth noting for this clone: A much larger clonotype is one base distant, so this may be a read error. V gene TRBV7-8 combines with J gene TRBJ2-2; D is uncertain. This CDR3 has 14 amino acids. Deletions cut 5 bases from V and 0 bases from J, with 7 bases between. Germline values: CDR1 SGHVS, CDR2 FQNEAQ. In nucleotides, the CDR3 is TGTGCCAGCAGCCAAGGACCGAACACCGGGGAGCTGTTTTTT. Its protein product is CASSQGPNTGELFF.

This chain uses TRBV19 with TRBJ2-3; no definite D call. Per germline, CDR1 LNHDA and CDR2 SQIVND (reference sequence). The CDR3 loop spans 16 amino acids. V shed 1 base and J shed 0 bases, with 11 bases lying between them. The CDR3 bases are TGTGCCAGTAGTATAGGAGGCCGGACGAGCACAGATACGCAGTATTTT. Encoded protein: CASSIGGRTSTDTQYF. Variable domain in full (rest from reference TRBV19 and TRBJ2-3): DGGITQSPKYLFRKEGQNVTLSCEQNLNHDAMYWYRQDPGQGLRLIYYSQIVNDFQKGDIAEGYSVSREKKESFPLTVTSAQKNPTAFYLCASSIGGRTSTDTQYFGPGTRLTVL.

The chain is built from TRBV19 and TRBJ1-5, with D unclear. The CDR3 extends over 12 amino acids. Germline lookup yields CDR1 LNHDA and CDR2 SQIVND (reference sequence). Trimming pared 1 base from V and 5 bases from J, leaving 3 bases between. This CDR3 reads CASSIVDQPQHF. CDR3 nucleotides: TGTGCCAGTAGTATAGTGGATCAGCCCCAGCATTTT.